This T cell receptor beta chain was recovered during a study of neurological immune-mediated disorders. Template-switch 5'RACE cDNA synthesis added a 10-nucleotide unique molecular identifier. From the 5' RACE reads, TCRdb called clonotypes with MiXCR, one entry per CDR3 protein. The sample includes 25,000 to 30,000 distinct CDR3 sequences, roughly 25% of them seen just once. This CDR3 has 14 amino acids. V dropped 8 bases and J dropped 6; count of bases not matched to a gene: 12. CDR1 is MNHNS and CDR2 is SASEGT in the germline V gene. Only a few counts were recorded for this clonotype. Sorted libraries were derived from more than 900,000 CD4+ or CD8+ T cells.

Sequencing was done on a sample of CD4+ T cells from blood. The sequence derives from a man between 45 and 60 years old with HTLV-1-associated myelopathy (HAM/TSP). V gene TRBV6-1 combines with J gene TRBJ2-7, with TRBD1 matching 8 bases. The CDR3: CASVFQDRAGEQYF. DNA for the CDR3: TGTGCCAGCGTATTCCAGGACAGGGCAGGCGAGCAGTACTTC.